This T cell receptor beta chain was captured by sequencing in a study of a mutant IDH1 vaccine in newly diagnosed glioma. Study at large: Males made up roughly 60% and females 37.5% of treated patients, whose mean age was roughly 40 years.

Time point here: week 11, during vaccination. What each vaccine dose contained was 300 ug of mutant IDH1 20-mer peptide, accompanied by topical imiquimod. With regard to this clone: The target antigen is unknown.

TCRdb keeps only in-frame clones here, not all; method: immunoSEQ multiplex PCR. The sample shows around 130,000 clones, roughly 77% of them seen only once. The CDR3 runs 16 residues. CDR1 and CDR2 from the germline V gene are LNHDA and SQIVND (reference sequence). V gave up 6 bases and J gave up 4 bases, with 22 bases separating them. This receptor was taken from a man in his forties or fifties with glioma. The source material was PBMCs, sampled from a glioma patient whose treatment included an IDH1 peptide vaccine. V and J are TRBV19 and TRBJ2-7, with D maybe TRBD1 (6 bases). CDR3 sequence reads: CASSRVAGAASYEQYF. CDR3 coding DNA: TGTGCCAGTAGCCGAGTCGCAGGGGCCGCATCATACGAGCAGTACTTC. The full variable domain, its missing parts supplied by reference TRBV19 and TRBJ2-7, is DGGITQSPKYLFRKEGQNVTLSCEQNLNHDAMYWYRQDPGQGLRLIYYSQIVNDFQKGDIAEGYSVSREKKESFPLTVTSAQKNPTAFYLCASSRVAGAASYEQYFGPGTRLTVT.